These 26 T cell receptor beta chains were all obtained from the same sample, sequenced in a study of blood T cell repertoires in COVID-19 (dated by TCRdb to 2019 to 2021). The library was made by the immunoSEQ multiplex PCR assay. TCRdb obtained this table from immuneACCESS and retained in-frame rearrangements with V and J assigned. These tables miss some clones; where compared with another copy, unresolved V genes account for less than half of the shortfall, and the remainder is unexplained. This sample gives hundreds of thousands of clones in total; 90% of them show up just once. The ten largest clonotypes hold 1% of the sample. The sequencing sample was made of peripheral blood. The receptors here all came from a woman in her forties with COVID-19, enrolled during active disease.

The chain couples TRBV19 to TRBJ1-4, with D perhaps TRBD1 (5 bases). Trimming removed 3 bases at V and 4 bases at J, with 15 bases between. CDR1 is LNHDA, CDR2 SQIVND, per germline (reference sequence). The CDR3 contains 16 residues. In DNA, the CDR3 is TGTGCCAGTAGTATGGTTGGAAAAAGGGGTAATGAAAAACTGTTTTTT. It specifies CASSMVGKRGNEKLFF.

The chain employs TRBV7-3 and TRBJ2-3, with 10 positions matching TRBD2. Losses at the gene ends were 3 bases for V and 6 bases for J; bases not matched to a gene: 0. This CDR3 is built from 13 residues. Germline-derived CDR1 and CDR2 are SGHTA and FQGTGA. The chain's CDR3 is CASSLTSGDTQYF. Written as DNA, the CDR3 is TGTGCCAGCAGCTTGACTAGCGGGGATACGCAGTATTTT.

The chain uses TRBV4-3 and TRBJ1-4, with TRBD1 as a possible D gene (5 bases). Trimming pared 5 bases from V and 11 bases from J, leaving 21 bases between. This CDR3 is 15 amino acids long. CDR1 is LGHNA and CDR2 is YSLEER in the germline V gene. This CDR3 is CASSGIGGPGMKLFF. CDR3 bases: TGCGCCAGCAGCGGGATCGGGGGTCCGGGTATGAAACTGTTTTTT.

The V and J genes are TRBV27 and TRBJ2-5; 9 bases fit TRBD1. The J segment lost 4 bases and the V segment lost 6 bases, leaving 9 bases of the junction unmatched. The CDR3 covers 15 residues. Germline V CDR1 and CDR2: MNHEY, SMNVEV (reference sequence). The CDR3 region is CASRSPGTGRETQYF. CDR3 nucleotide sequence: TGTGCCAGCAGATCACCCGGGACAGGGAGAGAGACCCAGTACTTC.

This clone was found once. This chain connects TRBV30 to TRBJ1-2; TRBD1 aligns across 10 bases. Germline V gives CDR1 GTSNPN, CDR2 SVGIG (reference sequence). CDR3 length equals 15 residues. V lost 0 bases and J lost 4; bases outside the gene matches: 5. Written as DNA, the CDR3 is TGTGCCTGGAGTGTAGGGGACAGGGGCACCTATGGCTACACCTTC. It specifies CAWSVGDRGTYGYTF.

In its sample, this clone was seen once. The CDR3 reads CASSGSIRGEAFF. CDR3 DNA: TGTGCCAGTAGCGGGTCGATCCGGGGTGAAGCTTTCTTT. The chain combines TRBV19 with TRBJ1-1; D not resolved. Trimming stripped 6 bases from V and 7 bases from J, with 15 bases between. The germline V gene has CDR1 LNHDA and CDR2 SQIVND (reference sequence). The CDR3 sequence is 13 residues long.

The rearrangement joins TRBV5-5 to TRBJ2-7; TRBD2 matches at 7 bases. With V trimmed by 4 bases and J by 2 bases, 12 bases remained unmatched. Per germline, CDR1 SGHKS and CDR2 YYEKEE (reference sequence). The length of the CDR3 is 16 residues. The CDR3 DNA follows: TGTGCCAGCAGCGAGAACATGGGGGGGAAGACCTACGAGCAGTACTTC. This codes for CASSENMGGKTYEQYF.

This CDR3 is CASSLLWTDNTGELFF. The DNA of the CDR3 is TGTGCCAGCAGCTTGTTGTGGACAGACAATACCGGGGAGCTGTTTTTT. The chain is built from TRBV5-4 and TRBJ2-2; tentatively, D is TRBD1 (6 bases). There are 16 residues in the CDR3. Trimming left V 1 base short and J 5 bases short, with 15 bases between. The germline gives CDR1 SGHNT, CDR2 YYREEE (reference sequence).

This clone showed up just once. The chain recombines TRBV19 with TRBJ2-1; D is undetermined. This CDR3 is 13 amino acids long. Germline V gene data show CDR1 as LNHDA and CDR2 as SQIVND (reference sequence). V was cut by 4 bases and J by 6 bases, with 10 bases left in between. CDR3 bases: TGTGCCAGTAGTAGGGCCCGTCCCAATGAGCAGTTCTTC. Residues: CASSRARPNEQFF.

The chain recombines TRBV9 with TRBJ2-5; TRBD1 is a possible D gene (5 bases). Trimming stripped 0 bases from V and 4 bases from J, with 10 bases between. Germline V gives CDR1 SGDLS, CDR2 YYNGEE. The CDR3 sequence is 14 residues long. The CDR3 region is CASSVGQGRETQYF. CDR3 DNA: TGTGCCAGCAGCGTAGGTCAGGGTAGAGAGACCCAGTACTTC.

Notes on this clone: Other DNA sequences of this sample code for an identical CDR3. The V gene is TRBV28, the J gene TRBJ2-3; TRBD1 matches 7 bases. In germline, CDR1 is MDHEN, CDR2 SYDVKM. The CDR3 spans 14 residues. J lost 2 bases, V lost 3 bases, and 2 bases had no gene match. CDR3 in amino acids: CASSFDRVTDTQYF. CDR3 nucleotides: TGTGCCAGCAGTTTCGACAGGGTCACAGATACGCAGTATTTT.

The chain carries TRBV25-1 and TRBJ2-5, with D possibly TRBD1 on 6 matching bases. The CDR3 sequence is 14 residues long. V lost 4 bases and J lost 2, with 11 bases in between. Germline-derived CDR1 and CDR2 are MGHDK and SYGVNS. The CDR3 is CASSVGTLQETQYF. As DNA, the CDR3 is TGTGCCAGCAGTGTAGGGACACTTCAAGAGACCCAGTACTTC. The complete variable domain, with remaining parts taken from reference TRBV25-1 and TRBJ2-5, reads EADIYQTPRYLVIGTGKKITLECSQTMGHDKMYWYQQDPGMELHLIHYSYGVNSTEKGDLSSESTVSRIRTEHFPLTLESARPSHTSQYLCASSVGTLQETQYFGPGTRLLVL.

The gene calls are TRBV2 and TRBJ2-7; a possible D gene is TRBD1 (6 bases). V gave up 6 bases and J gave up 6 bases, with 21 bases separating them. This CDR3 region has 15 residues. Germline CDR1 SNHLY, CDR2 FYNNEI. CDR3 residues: CASSLELTGLGEQYF. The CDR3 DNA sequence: TGTGCCAGCAGCCTTGAACTCACAGGGTTGGGCGAGCAGTACTTC.

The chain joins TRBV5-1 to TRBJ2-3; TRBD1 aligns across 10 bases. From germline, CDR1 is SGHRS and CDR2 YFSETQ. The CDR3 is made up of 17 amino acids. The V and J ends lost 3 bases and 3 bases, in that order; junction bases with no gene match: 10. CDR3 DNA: TGCGCCAGCAGCTATTCCGGACAGGGGGGGAAGACAGATACGCAGTATTTT. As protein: CASSYSGQGGKTDTQYF.

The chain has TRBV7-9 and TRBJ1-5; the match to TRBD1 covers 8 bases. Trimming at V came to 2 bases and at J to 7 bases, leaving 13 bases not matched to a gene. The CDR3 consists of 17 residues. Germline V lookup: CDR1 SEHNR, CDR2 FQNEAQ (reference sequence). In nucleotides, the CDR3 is TGTGCCAGCAGCTTATATATGGGCAGGGGGCAGGGGCAGCCCCAGCATTTT. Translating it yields CASSLYMGRGQGQPQHF. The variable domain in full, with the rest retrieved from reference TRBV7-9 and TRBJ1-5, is DTGVSQNPRHKITKRGQNVTFRCDPISEHNRLYWYRQTLGQGPEFLTYFQNEAQLEKSRLLSDRFSAERPKGSFSTLEIQRTEQGDSAMYLCASSLYMGRGQGQPQHFGDGTRLSIL.

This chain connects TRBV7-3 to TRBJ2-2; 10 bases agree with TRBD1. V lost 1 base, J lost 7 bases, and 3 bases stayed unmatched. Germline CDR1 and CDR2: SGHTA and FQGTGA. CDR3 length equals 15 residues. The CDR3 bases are TGTGCCAGCAGCTTAATGACAGGGGGCTACGGGGAGCTGTTTTTT. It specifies CASSLMTGGYGELFF.

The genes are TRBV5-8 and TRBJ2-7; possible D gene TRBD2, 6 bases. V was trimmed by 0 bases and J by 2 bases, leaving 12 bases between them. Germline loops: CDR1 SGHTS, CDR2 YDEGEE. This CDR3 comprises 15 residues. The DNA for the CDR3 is TGTGCCAGCAGCTTGGTTGGGACTGCCACCTACGAGCAGTACTTC. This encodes CASSLVGTATYEQYF.

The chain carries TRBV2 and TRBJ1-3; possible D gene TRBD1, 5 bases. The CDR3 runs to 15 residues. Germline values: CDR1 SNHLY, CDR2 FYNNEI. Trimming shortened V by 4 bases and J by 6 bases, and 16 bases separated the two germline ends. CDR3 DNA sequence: TGTGCCAGCAGTGGACCGGGACTCGGCCCAAACACCATATATTTT. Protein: CASSGPGLGPNTIYF.

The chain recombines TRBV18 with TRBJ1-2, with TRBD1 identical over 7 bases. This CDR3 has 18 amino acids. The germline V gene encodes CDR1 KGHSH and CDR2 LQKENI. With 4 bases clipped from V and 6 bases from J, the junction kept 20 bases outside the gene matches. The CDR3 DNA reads TGTGCCAGCTCACTAAATACGCCCACGACAGGGAATAGACATGGCTACACCTTC. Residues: CASSLNTPTTGNRHGYTF.

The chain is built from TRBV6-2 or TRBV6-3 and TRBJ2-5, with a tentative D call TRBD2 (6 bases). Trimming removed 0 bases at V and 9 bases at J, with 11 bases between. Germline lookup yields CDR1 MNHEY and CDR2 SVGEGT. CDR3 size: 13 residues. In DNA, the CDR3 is TGTGCCAGCAGTTACTCGATGGGCGGGGCCCAGTACTTC. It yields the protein CASSYSMGGAQYF.

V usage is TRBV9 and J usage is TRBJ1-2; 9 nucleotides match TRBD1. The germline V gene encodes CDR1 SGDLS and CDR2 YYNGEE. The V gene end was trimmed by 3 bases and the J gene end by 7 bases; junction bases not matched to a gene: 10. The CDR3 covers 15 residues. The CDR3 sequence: CASSALDRGVSGYTF. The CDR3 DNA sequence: TGTGCCAGCAGCGCCTTGGACAGGGGAGTAAGTGGCTACACCTTC. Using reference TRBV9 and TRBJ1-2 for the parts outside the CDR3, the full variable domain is DSGVTQTPKHLITATGQRVTLRCSPRSGDLSVYWYQQSLDQGLQFLIQYYNGEERAKGNILERFSAQQFPDLHSELNLSSLELGDSALYFCASSALDRGVSGYTFGSGTRLTVV.

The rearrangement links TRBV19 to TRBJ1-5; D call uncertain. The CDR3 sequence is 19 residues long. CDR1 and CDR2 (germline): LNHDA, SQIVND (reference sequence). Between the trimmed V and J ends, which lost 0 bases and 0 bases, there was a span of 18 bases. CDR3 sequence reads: CASSIDERTATYSNQPQHF. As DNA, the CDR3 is TGTGCCAGTAGTATAGATGAGCGGACGGCAACTTATAGCAATCAGCCCCAGCATTTT.

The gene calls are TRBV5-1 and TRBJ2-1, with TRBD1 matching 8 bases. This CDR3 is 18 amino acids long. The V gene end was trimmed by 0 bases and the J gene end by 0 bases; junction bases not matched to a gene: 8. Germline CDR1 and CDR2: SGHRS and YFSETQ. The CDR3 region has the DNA TGCGCCAGCAGCTTGGTCAGGGGGCATTCCCGCTCCTACAATGAGCAGTTCTTC. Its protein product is CASSLVRGHSRSYNEQFF.

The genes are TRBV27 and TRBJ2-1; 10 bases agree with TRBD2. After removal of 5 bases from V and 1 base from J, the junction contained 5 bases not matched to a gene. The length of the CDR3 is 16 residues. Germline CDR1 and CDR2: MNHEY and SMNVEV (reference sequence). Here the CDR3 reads CASSPPGLASYNEQFF. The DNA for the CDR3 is TGTGCCAGCAGTCCTCCGGGACTAGCGTCCTACAATGAGCAGTTCTTC.

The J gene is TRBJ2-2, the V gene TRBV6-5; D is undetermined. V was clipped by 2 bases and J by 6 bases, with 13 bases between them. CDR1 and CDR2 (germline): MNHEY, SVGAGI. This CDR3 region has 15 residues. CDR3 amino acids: CASSYIKSLPGELFF. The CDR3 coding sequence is TGTGCCAGCAGTTACATTAAGAGTTTACCCGGGGAGCTGTTTTTT.

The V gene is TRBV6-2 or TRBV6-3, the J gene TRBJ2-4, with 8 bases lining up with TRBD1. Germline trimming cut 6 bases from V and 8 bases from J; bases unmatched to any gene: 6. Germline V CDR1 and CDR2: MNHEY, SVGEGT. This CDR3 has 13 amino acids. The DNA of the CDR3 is TGTGCCAGCAGCTCGGACAGGGTGGACATTCAGTACTTC. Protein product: CASSSDRVDIQYF.